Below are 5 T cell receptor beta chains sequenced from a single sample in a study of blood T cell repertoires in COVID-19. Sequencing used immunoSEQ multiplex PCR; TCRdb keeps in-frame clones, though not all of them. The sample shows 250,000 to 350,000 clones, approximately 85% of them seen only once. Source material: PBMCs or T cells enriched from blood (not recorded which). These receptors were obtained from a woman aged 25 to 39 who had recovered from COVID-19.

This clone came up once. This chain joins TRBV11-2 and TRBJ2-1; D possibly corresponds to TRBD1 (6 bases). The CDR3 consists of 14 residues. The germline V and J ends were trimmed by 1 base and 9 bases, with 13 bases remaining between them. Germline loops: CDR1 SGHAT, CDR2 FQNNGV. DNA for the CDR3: TGTGCCAGCAGCTTAGTCGCAGGGGTGGGTGAGCAGTTCTTC. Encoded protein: CASSLVAGVGEQFF. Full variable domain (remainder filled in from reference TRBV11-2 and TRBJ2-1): EAGVAQSPRYKIIEKRQSVAFWCNPISGHATLYWYQQILGQGPKLLIQFQNNGVVDDSQLPKDRFSAERLKGVDSTLKIQPAKLEDSAVYLCASSLVAGVGEQFFGPGTRLTVL.

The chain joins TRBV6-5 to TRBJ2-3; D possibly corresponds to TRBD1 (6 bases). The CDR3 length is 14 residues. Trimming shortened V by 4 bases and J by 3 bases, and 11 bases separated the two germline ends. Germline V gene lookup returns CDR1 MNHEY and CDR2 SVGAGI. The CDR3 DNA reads TGTGCCAGCAGTTCAGGGGTGGTGACAGATACGCAGTATTTT. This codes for CASSSGVVTDTQYF.

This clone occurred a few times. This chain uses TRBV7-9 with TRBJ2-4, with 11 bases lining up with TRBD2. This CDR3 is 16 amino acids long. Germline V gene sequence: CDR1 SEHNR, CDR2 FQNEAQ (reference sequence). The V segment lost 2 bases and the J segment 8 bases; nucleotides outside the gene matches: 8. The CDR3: CASSLRNSGRVHIQYF. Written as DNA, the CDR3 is TGTGCCAGCAGCTTACGCAATAGCGGGAGGGTTCACATTCAGTACTTC.

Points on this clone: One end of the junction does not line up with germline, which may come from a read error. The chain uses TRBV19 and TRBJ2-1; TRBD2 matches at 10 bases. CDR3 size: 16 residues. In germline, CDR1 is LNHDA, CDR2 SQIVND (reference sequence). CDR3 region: CASSVSSGGSDNEQFF. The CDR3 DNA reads TGTGCCAGTAGTGTTTCTAGCGGGGGCTCCGACAATGAGCAGTTCTTC.

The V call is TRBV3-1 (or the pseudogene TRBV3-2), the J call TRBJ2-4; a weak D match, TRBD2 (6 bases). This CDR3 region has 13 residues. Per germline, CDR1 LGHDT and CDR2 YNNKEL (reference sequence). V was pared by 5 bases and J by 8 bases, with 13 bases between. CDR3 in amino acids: CASSFQKRDIQYF. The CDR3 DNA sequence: TGTGCCAGCAGCTTTCAAAAGCGGGACATTCAGTACTTC.